Each of the 20 T cell receptor beta chains below was sequenced from the same sample in a study of T cell responses to AZD1222 COVID-19 vaccine (dated by TCRdb to 2020 to 2022). The sample's time point label is to be understood as: about 28 days (+/-7) after the second vaccine dose. Library prep was done by the immunoSEQ multiplex PCR assay. Imported from immuneACCESS, the table was reduced by TCRdb to in-frame sequences with V and J called. These copies leave out some clones; in studies compared against another copy, an unresolved V gene accounts for under half, and the cause of the remainder is not known. The sample contains over 110,000 clones, about 90% of them found a single time. The top ten clones comprise about a tenth of the sample. The input for sequencing was peripheral blood, taken 28 days after the second AZD1222 dose. The receptors here all came from an adult who received the AZD1222 COVID-19 vaccine.

V gene TRBV15 combines with J gene TRBJ1-6, with 7 bases lining up with TRBD1. The CDR3 spans 17 residues. CDR1 LNHNV and CDR2 YYDKDF come from the germline V gene (reference sequence). With V trimmed by 5 bases and J by 3 bases, 10 bases remained unmatched. CDR3 loop: CATSGWTGGHYNSPLHF. In nucleotides, the CDR3 is TGTGCCACCAGCGGATGGACAGGAGGGCACTATAATTCACCCCTCCACTTT.

The chain combines TRBV19 with TRBJ1-1, with 10 bases lining up with TRBD1. V gave up 1 base and J gave up 3 bases; unmatched junction bases: 11. The CDR3 is made up of 18 amino acids. Germline values: CDR1 LNHDA, CDR2 SQIVND (reference sequence). The CDR3 is CASSIVRDRGRTDTEAFF. The CDR3 DNA follows: TGTGCCAGTAGTATAGTGCGGGACAGGGGTAGGACGGACACTGAAGCTTTCTTT.

Written as DNA, the CDR3 is TGTGCCAGCAGTTACTTGGCAGGGGATCAGCCCCAGCATTTT. Protein product: CASSYLAGDQPQHF. The chain has TRBV6-5 and TRBJ1-5; a weak D match, TRBD1 (6 bases). Germline values: CDR1 MNHEY, CDR2 SVGAGI. The CDR3 is made up of 14 amino acids. The ends were cut back, 1 base at V and 5 bases at J, with 9 bases in the middle.

The rearrangement joins TRBV29-1 to TRBJ1-2; D remains unclear. Trimming took 3 bases from V and 7 from J, leaving 15 bases between them. This CDR3 has 13 residues. Germline CDR1 reads SQVTM; CDR2 reads ANQGSEA. The CDR3 protein is CSVDRKLVRGYTF. CDR3 nucleotide sequence: TGCAGCGTTGACCGGAAGTTGGTTCGTGGCTACACCTTC.

The V and J genes are TRBV6-2 or TRBV6-3 and TRBJ1-2; D not resolved. Germline CDR1 reads MNHEY; CDR2 reads SVGEGT. V was shortened by 6 bases and J by 4 bases, with 18 bases between the two germline ends. CDR3 length: 15 amino acids. The CDR3 here is CASRPLLSDAYGYTF. The CDR3 DNA reads as TGTGCCAGCAGACCTCTTCTCAGCGACGCCTATGGCTACACCTTC.

The chain carries TRBV28 and TRBJ1-6; a weak D match, TRBD1 (5 bases). The CDR3 totals 15 residues. Germline V lookup: CDR1 MDHEN, CDR2 SYDVKM. Trimming stripped 3 bases from V and 4 bases from J, with 10 bases between. The CDR3 nucleotides are TGTGCCAGCAGTTTTGCAGGACAATATAATTCACCCCTCCACTTT. Translation gives CASSFAGQYNSPLHF.

The gene calls are TRBV5-6 and TRBJ1-1; D is unresolved. Germline V gene lookup returns CDR1 SGHDT and CDR2 YYEEEE. The CDR3 has 15 residues. The ends were cut back, 4 bases at V and 5 bases at J, with 18 bases in the middle. The chain's CDR3 is CASSPRIHQRTEAFF. CDR3 nucleotide sequence: TGTGCCAGCAGCCCGCGGATACACCAGAGGACTGAAGCTTTCTTT.

CDR3: CASSLTPGTTVDYGYTF. DNA of the CDR3: TGTGCCAGCAGTTTAACTCCCGGGACAACAGTTGACTATGGCTACACCTTC. V and J are TRBV27 and TRBJ1-2; a possible D gene is TRBD1 (6 bases). Trimming took off 2 bases at V and 3 bases at J, with 19 bases between the two ends. Germline V gene data show CDR1 as MNHEY and CDR2 as SMNVEV (reference sequence). The CDR3 runs to 17 residues.

As regards this clone: At one boundary the junction diverges from the germline segment, which might be a read error. This chain joins TRBV12-3 or TRBV12-4 and TRBJ1-1; no firm D call. The CDR3 runs 12 residues. The CDR3 bases are TGTGCCAGCAGTCTAGCGTACACTGAAGCTTTCTTT. Translating gives CASSLAYTEAFF.

For the CDR3, the DNA is TGTGCCAGCAGCTTGGTCGGGACACCTGATAGCAATCAGCCCCAGCATTTT. Translation gives CASSLVGTPDSNQPQHF. The V gene is TRBV5-6, the J gene TRBJ1-5, with D possibly matching TRBD1 (6 bases). V dropped 0 bases and J dropped 0 bases, with 13 bases sitting between them. The CDR3 contains 17 residues. Germline-derived CDR1 and CDR2 are SGHDT and YYEEEE.

This chain links TRBV3-1 (or the pseudogene TRBV3-2) with TRBJ1-1; no firm D call. The V gene's germline CDR1 is LGHDT and CDR2 YNNKEL (reference sequence). V was shortened by 4 bases and J by 1 base, with 10 bases between the two germline ends. The CDR3 extends over 14 amino acids. The CDR3 region has the DNA TGTGCCAGCAGCCCCCCAGTGGGGAACACTGAAGCTTTCTTT. Protein product: CASSPPVGNTEAFF.

V is TRBV7-8 and J is TRBJ1-1; tentatively, D is TRBD1 (6 bases). V dropped 3 bases and J dropped 0 bases, with 11 bases sitting between them. Germline CDR1 is SGHVS and CDR2 is FQNEAQ. This CDR3 has 15 amino acids. CDR3 loop: CASSFQGRMNTEAFF. The CDR3 DNA follows: TGTGCCAGCAGCTTTCAGGGGAGAATGAACACTGAAGCTTTCTTT. Full variable domain (rest looked up from reference TRBV7-8 and TRBJ1-1): GAGVSQSPRYKVAKRGQDVALRCDPISGHVSLFWYQQALGQGPEFLTYFQNEAQLDKSGLPSDRFFAERPEGSVSTLKIQRTQQEDSAVYLCASSFQGRMNTEAFFGQGTRLTVV.

The chain recombines TRBV19 with TRBJ1-1, with D uncertain. Germline V gene lookup returns CDR1 LNHDA and CDR2 SQIVND (reference sequence). This CDR3 has 13 residues. Deletions cut 10 bases from V and 0 bases from J, with 12 bases between. The CDR3 nucleotides are TGTGCCACCAAGGGCGGGGTGAACACTGAAGCTTTCTTT. Residues: CATKGGVNTEAFF.

The chain recombines TRBV28 with TRBJ2-7; D possibly matches TRBD1 or TRBD2 (5 bases each). CDR3 size: 15 residues. Germline values: CDR1 MDHEN, CDR2 SYDVKM. Trimming cost V 5 bases and J 3 bases, with 17 bases left between them. CDR3 region: CASSPSRDRDYEQYV. In DNA form, the CDR3 reads TGTGCCAGCAGTCCCAGCCGGGACCGAGACTACGAGCAGTACGTC.

This rearrangement joins TRBV4-3 to TRBJ1-1, with D unresolved. The length of the CDR3 is 13 residues. Germline V gene sequence: CDR1 LGHNA, CDR2 YSLEER. The V gene lost 1 base and the J gene lost 1 base, with 4 bases spanning the gap. CDR3 residues: CASSQGPNTEAFF. CDR3 DNA: TGCGCCAGCAGCCAAGGTCCGAACACTGAAGCTTTCTTT.

The rearrangement links TRBV5-1 to TRBJ1-2; D gene ambiguous. Germline assignment: CDR1 SGHRS and CDR2 YFSETQ. This CDR3 is 12 amino acids long. The ends were cut back, 4 bases at V and 5 bases at J, with 9 bases in the middle. The CDR3 nucleotides are TGCGCCAGCAGCAGGCTAGGTTATGGCTACACCTTC. The encoded protein is CASSRLGYGYTF.

This clone has only one observation. The J gene is TRBJ2-7, the V gene TRBV28; D not certain. This CDR3 comprises 10 residues. The V and J ends lost 7 bases and 7 bases respectively, with 8 bases between them. Per germline, CDR1 MDHEN and CDR2 SYDVKM. Here the CDR3 reads CASNMREQYV. In DNA form, the CDR3 reads TGTGCCAGCAATATGAGGGAGCAGTACGTC.

The V gene is TRBV4-2, the J gene TRBJ1-5; D perhaps matches TRBD1 (5 bases). Germline V gives CDR1 LGHNA, CDR2 YNFKEQ. The CDR3 has 15 amino acids. Trimming left V 0 bases short and J 4 bases short, with 10 bases between. CDR3 sequence: CASSQDRQTNQPQHF. CDR3 DNA sequence: TGTGCCAGCAGCCAAGATCGACAGACGAATCAGCCCCAGCATTTT.

This sequence joins TRBV29-1 and TRBJ1-2; D ambiguous. V gave up 3 bases and J gave up 8 bases, with 4 bases separating them. Germline CDR1 is SQVTM and CDR2 is ANQGSEA. The length of the CDR3 is 9 residues. CDR3 sequence: CSVEGGYTF. Here the CDR3 DNA reads TGCAGCGTTGAGGGCGGCTACACCTTC.

This sequence joins TRBV11-2 and TRBJ1-4, with D possibly matching TRBD1 (5 bases). Germline V gene data show CDR1 as SGHAT and CDR2 as FQNNGV. This CDR3 spans 14 amino acids. The V gene lost 0 bases and the J gene lost 8 bases, with 10 bases spanning the gap. The CDR3 bases are TGTGCCAGCAGCTTAGACGGGACGCCGGAAAAACTGTTTTTT. Amino acid sequence: CASSLDGTPEKLFF.